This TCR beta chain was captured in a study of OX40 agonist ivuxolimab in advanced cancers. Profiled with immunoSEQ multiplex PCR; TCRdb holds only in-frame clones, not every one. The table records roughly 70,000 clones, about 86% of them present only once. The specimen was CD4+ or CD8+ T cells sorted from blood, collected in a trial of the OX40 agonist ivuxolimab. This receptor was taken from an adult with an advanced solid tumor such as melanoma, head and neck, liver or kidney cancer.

CDR3 sequence reads: CASSRRAGGEETQYF. In DNA, the CDR3 is TGTGCCAGCAGCCGACGGGCGGGAGGGGAAGAGACCCAGTACTTC. The genes are TRBV9 and TRBJ2-5; TRBD2 matches 9 bases. CDR1 SGDLS and CDR2 YYNGEE come from the germline V gene. CDR3 size: 15 residues. Trimming removed 4 bases from V and 3 bases from J; junction bases left unmatched: 7.